This TCR beta chain was sequenced in a study of blood T cell repertoires in COVID-19 (dated by TCRdb to 2019 to 2021). Some background on the complete study: Collaborator samples came from the United States, Italy and Spain and covered acute and convalescent phases of COVID-19. The material from the prospective study consisted of cDNA or gDNA derived from T cells, B-cell-depleted T cells, or PBMCs. Deeply sampled blood TCRbeta repertoires from subjects exposed to, actively infected with, or recovered from COVID-19 were included in the dataset. The repertoires were released in a freely available public database meant as a resource for research on the immune response to SARS-CoV-2. The samples were drawn from two sources: the first 160 participants of the ongoing ImmuneRACE study, and over 950 subjects contributed by 6 global collaborators. Sample metadata almost always included a de-identified subject ID, COVID-19 status, age in years and sex. HLA class I and class II types, where available, came from metadata supplied by the sample provider rather than from assay-based typing. What the research found in general, with its limitations: Clinical and demographic metadata were provided uncurated, with the amount varying by source and participant.

Whole blood was collected in K2EDTA tubes by collaborating institutions according to the institutions' own protocols. For TCRbeta analysis, collaborators shipped samples as frozen whole blood, isolated PBMCs, or DNA extracted from either of those sample types. In the case of this clone: The target of this receptor is not known. No per-base quality is available; no much larger clone lies one base away.

TCRbeta CDR3 regions were amplified from genomic DNA by means of the immunoSEQ Assay, a bias-controlled multiplex PCR. Turning to the authors' computational methods: The number of nucleated cells in each sample was estimated from the amplification of reference gene primers within the assay. To quantify the absolute abundance of each unique TCRbeta CDR3 rearrangement, sequence reads were collapsed and filtered. For each sample, productive Simpson clonality was calculated as the square root of Simpson's diversity index across productive rearrangements. Here the immuneACCESS table is served through TCRdb, limited to in-frame sequences with V and J called. Missing clones are a known gap in these copies; in checked studies unresolved V genes cover under half, and the rest lacks a known reason. V, J and clone size derive from that table, while D and trimming were established from the DNA sequence. The sample table lists nearly 40,000 clones, around 83% of them with a count of one. Approximately 19% of the sample is taken by the ten largest.

Sample: peripheral blood. The receptor was isolated from a man aged 50 to 60 in a cohort sampled during active COVID-19.

At the DNA level, the sequence is TGCAGCGCTAGTCTCGGAGAAGGCACCTACAATGAGCAGTTCTTC. Its coded protein is CSASLGEGTYNEQFF. The sequence joins TRBV29-1 to TRBJ2-1, with no confidently assigned D gene. V and J lose 7 bases and 2 bases, and a span of 18 bases separates them. Spanning cysteine to phenylalanine, the CDR3 consists of 15 amino acids. Just CDR3 DNA is preserved here, 45 bases in frame from base 1. Sequences SQVTM (CDR1) and ANQGSEA (CDR2) are obtained from the germline V gene.